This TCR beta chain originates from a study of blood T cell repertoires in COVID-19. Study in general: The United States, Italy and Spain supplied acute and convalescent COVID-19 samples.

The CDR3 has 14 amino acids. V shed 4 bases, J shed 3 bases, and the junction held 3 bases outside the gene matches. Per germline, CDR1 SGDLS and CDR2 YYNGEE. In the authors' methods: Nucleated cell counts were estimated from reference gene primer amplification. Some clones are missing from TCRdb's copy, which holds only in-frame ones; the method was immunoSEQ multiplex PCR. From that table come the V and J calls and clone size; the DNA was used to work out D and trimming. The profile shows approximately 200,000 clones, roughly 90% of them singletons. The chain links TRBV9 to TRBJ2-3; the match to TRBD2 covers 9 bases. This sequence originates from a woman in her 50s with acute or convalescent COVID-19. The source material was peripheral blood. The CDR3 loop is CASSSSGSTDTQYF. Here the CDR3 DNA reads TGTGCCAGCAGCAGTAGCGGGAGTACAGATACGCAGTATTTT.